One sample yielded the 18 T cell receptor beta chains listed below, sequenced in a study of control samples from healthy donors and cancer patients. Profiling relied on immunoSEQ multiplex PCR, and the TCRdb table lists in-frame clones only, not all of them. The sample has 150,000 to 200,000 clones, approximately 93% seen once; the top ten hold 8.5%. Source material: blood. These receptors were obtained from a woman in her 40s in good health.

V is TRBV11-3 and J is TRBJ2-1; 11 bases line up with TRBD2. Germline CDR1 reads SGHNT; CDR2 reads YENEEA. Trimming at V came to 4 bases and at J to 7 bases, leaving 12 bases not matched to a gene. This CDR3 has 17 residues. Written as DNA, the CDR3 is TGTGCCAGCAGCTCCTCAATTACTAGCGGGAGAGAAAATGAGCAGTTCTTC. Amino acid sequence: CASSSSITSGRENEQFF.

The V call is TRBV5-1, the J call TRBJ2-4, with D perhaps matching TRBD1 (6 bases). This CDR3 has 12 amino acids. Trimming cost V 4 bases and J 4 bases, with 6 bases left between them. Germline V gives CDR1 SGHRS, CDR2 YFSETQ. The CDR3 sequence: CASSDRKNIQYF. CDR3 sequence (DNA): TGCGCCAGCAGCGACAGGAAAAACATTCAGTACTTC.

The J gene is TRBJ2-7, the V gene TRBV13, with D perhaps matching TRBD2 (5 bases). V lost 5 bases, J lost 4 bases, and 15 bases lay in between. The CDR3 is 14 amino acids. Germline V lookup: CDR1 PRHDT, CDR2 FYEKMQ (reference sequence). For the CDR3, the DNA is TGTGCCAGCAGCCTAAGGGCTAGCAGGTACGAGCAGTACTTC. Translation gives CASSLRASRYEQYF.

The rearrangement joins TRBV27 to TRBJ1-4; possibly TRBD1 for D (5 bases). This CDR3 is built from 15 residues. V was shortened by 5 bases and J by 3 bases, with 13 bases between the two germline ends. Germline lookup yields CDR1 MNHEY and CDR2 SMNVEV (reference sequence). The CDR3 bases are TGTGCCAGCAGTACCTACAGGAGCCCTAATGAAAAACTGTTTTTT. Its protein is CASSTYRSPNEKLFF.

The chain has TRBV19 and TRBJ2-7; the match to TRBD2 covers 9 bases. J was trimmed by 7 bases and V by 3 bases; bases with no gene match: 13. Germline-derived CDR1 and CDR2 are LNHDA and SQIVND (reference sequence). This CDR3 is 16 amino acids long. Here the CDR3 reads CASSMRGGGRAREQYF. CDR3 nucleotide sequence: TGTGCCAGTAGTATGCGGGGGGGCGGGAGGGCCCGGGAGCAGTACTTC. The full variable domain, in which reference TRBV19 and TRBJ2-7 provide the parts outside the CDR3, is DGGITQSPKYLFRKEGQNVTLSCEQNLNHDAMYWYRQDPGQGLRLIYYSQIVNDFQKGDIAEGYSVSREKKESFPLTVTSAQKNPTAFYLCASSMRGGGRAREQYFGPGTRLTVT.

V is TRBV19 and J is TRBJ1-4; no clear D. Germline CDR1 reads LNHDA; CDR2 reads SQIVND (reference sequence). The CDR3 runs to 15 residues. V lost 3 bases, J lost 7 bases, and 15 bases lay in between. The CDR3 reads CASSISSGIGEKLFF. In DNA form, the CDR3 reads TGTGCCAGTAGTATCAGCTCTGGGATCGGTGAAAAACTGTTTTTT.

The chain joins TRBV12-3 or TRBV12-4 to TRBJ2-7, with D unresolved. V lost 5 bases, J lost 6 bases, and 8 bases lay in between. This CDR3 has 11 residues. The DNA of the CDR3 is TGTGCCAGCAGTACCCTTAGCGAGCAGTACTTC. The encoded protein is CASSTLSEQYF.

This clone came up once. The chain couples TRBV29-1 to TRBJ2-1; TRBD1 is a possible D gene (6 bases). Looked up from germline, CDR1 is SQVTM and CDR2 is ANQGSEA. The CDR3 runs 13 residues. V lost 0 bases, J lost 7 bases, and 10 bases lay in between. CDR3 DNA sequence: TGCAGCGTTGAAGATCCAAGGGGGAATGAGCAGTTCTTC. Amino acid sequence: CSVEDPRGNEQFF.

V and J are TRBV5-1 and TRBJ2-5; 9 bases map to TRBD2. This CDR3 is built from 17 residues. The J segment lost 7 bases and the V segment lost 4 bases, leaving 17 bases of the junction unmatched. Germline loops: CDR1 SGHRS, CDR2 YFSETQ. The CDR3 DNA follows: TGCGCCAGCAGCACAACCAGGGGACTAGCCGACCTAGGGACCCAGTACTTC. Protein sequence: CASSTTRGLADLGTQYF.

CDR3 sequence: CASKVDAGELFF. CDR3 coding DNA: TGTGCCAGCAAGGTGGACGCCGGGGAGCTGTTTTTT. This chain links TRBV12-3 or TRBV12-4 with TRBJ2-2; D gene ambiguous. The CDR3 has 12 residues. V was shortened by 7 bases and J by 6 bases, with 9 bases between the two germline ends.

CDR3 in amino acids: CASRVEDGYTF. As DNA, the CDR3 is TGTGCCAGCAGGGTTGAGGACGGCTACACCTTC. The chain couples TRBV2 to TRBJ1-2; D is ambiguous. Germline CDR1 and CDR2: SNHLY and FYNNEI. The CDR3 contains 11 residues. V was cut by 6 bases and J by 8 bases, with 10 bases left in between.

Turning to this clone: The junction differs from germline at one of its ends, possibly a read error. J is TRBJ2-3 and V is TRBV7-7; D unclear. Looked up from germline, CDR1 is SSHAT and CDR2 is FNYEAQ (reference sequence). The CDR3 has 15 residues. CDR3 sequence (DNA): TGTGCTAGCAGCCCTTCTGGTGCACGAGGAGATACGCAGTATTTT. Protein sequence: CASSPSGARGDTQYF.

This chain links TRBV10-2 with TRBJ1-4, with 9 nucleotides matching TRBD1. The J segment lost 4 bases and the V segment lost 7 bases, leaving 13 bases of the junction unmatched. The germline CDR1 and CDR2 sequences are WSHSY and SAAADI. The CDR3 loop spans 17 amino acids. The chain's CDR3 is CASTRGTGLLGNEKLFF. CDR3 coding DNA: TGCGCCAGCACCCGAGGGACAGGGTTGCTGGGTAATGAAAAACTGTTTTTT.

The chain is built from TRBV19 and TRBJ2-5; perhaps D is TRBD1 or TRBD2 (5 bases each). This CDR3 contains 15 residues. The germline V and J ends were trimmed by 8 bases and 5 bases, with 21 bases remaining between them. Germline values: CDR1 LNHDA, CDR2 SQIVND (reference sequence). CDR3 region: CASGVWGRGSETQYF. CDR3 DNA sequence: TGTGCCAGTGGGGTTTGGGGGAGAGGTTCGGAGACCCAGTACTTC. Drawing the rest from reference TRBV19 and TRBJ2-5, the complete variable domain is DGGITQSPKYLFRKEGQNVTLSCEQNLNHDAMYWYRQDPGQGLRLIYYSQIVNDFQKGDIAEGYSVSREKKESFPLTVTSAQKNPTAFYLCASGVWGRGSETQYFGPGTRLLVL.

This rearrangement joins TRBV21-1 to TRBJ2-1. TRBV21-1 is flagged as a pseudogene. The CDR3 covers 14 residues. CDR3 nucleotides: TGTGCCAGCAGCAAACAGAACGGGGGCGATGAGCAGTTCTTC. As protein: CASSKQNGGDEQFF.

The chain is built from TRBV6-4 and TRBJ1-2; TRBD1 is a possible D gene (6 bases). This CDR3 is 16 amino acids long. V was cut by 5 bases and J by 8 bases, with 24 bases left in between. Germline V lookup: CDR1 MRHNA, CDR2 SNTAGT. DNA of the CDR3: TGTGCCAGCAGTCGGACCGTTTCGGCGGGGGCAGAGGGCTACACCTTC. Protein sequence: CASSRTVSAGAEGYTF.

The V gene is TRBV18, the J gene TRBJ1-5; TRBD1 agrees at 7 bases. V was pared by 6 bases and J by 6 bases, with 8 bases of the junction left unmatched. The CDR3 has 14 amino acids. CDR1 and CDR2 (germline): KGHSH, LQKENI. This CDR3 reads CASSPGQDSQPQHF. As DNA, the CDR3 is TGTGCCAGCTCCCCAGGACAGGACAGTCAGCCCCAGCATTTT. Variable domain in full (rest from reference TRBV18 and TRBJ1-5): NAGVMQNPRHLVRRRGQEARLRCSPMKGHSHVYWYRQLPEEGLKFMVYLQKENIIDESGMPKERFSAEFPKEGPSILRIQQVVRGDSAAYFCASSPGQDSQPQHFGDGTRLSIL.

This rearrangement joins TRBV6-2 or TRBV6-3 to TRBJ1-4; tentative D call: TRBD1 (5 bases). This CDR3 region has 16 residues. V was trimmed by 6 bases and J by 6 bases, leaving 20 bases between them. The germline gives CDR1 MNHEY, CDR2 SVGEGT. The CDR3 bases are TGTGCCAGCAGCGACGCCCCAGGGATTCAAGATGAAAAACTGTTTTTT. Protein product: CASSDAPGIQDEKLFF.